These 31 T cell receptor beta chains came from one sample sequenced in a study of T cell changes during pregnancy in multiple sclerosis. Method: immunoSEQ multiplex PCR; TCRdb's copy keeps in-frame clones and lacks some. The top ten clones hold more than 1.5% of a sample with fewer than 90,000 clones, 94% of them seen once. This specimen was peripheral blood, taken after pregnancy. Source of these receptors: a female donor in good health, enrolled as a control in a pregnancy study.

The rearrangement uses TRBV28 and TRBJ2-5; 15 bases are shared with TRBD2. This CDR3 contains 21 residues. Unmatched junction bases numbered 19, after V lost 3 bases and J lost 5 bases. Germline V gene lookup returns CDR1 MDHEN and CDR2 SYDVKM. CDR3 region: CASSFLPRDAGLAGGYETQYF. The CDR3 nucleotides are TGTGCCAGCAGTTTTTTGCCCCGGGACGCCGGACTAGCGGGAGGGTATGAGACCCAGTACTTC.

The rearrangement links TRBV6-1 to TRBJ1-1; D not resolved. Germline values: CDR1 MNHNS, CDR2 SASEGT. CDR3 length: 14 amino acids. V was cut by 0 bases and J by 1 base, with 6 bases left in between. CDR3 nucleotides: TGTGCCAGCAGTGAAGCGCTAGAGAACACTGAAGCTTTCTTT. Protein product: CASSEALENTEAFF.

As DNA, the CDR3 is TGTGCCAGCAGAAAAGGGACAGGGAGTAGTCAGCCCCAGCATTTT. Translated, it gives CASRKGTGSSQPQHF. The V call is TRBV2, the J call TRBJ1-5, with 9 bases identical to TRBD1. The germline V gene encodes CDR1 SNHLY and CDR2 FYNNEI. CDR3 length: 15 residues. Unmatched junction bases numbered 9, after V lost 6 bases and J lost 6 bases.

V gene TRBV30 combines with J gene TRBJ2-7; TRBD2 is a possible D gene (6 bases). Trimming took off 0 bases at V and 3 bases at J, with 15 bases between the two ends. CDR1 and CDR2 from the germline V gene are GTSNPN and SVGIG (reference sequence). This CDR3 has 15 amino acids. The DNA of the CDR3 is TGTGCCTGGAGTGTGAGTAAGGGACTCGTCTACGAGCAGTACTTC. Its translation is CAWSVSKGLVYEQYF.

The chain employs TRBV2 and TRBJ2-3, with 10 bases identical to TRBD2. The CDR3 has 16 amino acids. V shed 2 bases and J 4 bases; nucleotides not matched to a gene: 6. CDR1 is SNHLY, CDR2 FYNNEI, per germline. The CDR3 spells CASSEWSGRGADTQYF. The CDR3 nucleotides read TGTGCCAGCAGTGAATGGAGCGGGAGGGGGGCAGATACGCAGTATTTT.

This chain joins TRBV7-2 and TRBJ2-3; no clear D gene. CDR1 is SGHTA, CDR2 FQGNSA, per germline. Trimming stripped 2 bases from V and 5 bases from J, with 5 bases between. The CDR3 extends over 12 amino acids. The CDR3 is CASSLYGDTQYF. As DNA, the CDR3 is TGTGCCAGCAGCTTATACGGAGATACGCAGTATTTT. The entire variable domain, with the rest obtained from reference TRBV7-2 and TRBJ2-3, is as follows: GAGVSQSPSNKVTEKGKDVELRCDPISGHTALYWYRQSLGQGLEFLIYFQGNSAPDKSGLPSDRFSAERTGGSVSTLTIQRTQQEDSAVYLCASSLYGDTQYFGPGTRLTVL.

This clone was seen once. This CDR3 reads CASSVLAGSTDTQYF. The CDR3 coding sequence is TGTGCCAGCAGCGTCCTAGCGGGAAGCACAGATACGCAGTATTTT. V is TRBV9 and J is TRBJ2-3; 9 bases map to TRBD2. The V gene end was trimmed by 2 bases and the J gene end by 0 bases; junction bases not matched to a gene: 1. The V gene's germline CDR1 is SGDLS and CDR2 YYNGEE. The CDR3 runs to 15 residues.

This rearrangement joins TRBV5-4 to TRBJ1-2; TRBD1 is a possible D gene (5 bases). Trimming stripped 4 bases from V and 0 bases from J, with 10 bases between. The V gene's germline CDR1 is SGHNT and CDR2 YYREEE (reference sequence). The CDR3 sequence is 14 residues long. CDR3 bases: TGTGCCAGCAGCATCGACAGCACTAACTATGGCTACACCTTC. Translated: CASSIDSTNYGYTF.

The chain carries TRBV4-1 and TRBJ2-7, with D possibly being TRBD2 (5 bases). Trimming pared 4 bases from V and 2 bases from J, leaving 12 bases between. CDR3 length: 14 amino acids. Per germline, CDR1 MGHRA and CDR2 YSYEKL. CDR3 loop: CASSLRERTYEQYF. DNA for the CDR3: TGCGCCAGCAGCCTCCGGGAAAGGACCTACGAGCAGTACTTC.

The chain links TRBV5-1 to TRBJ2-1, with 10 bases lining up with TRBD2. V lost 0 bases, J lost 7 bases, and 10 bases stayed unmatched. The CDR3 runs 17 residues. The V gene's germline CDR1 is SGHRS and CDR2 YFSETQ. The CDR3 coding sequence is TGCGCCAGCAGCTTGGGCCTAGCGGGAGATGAGAATAATGAGCAGTTCTTC. Residues: CASSLGLAGDENNEQFF.

The chain uses TRBV5-6 and TRBJ2-5; no clear D gene. The CDR3 consists of 13 residues. The germline CDR1 and CDR2 sequences are SGHDT and YYEEEE. V was pared by 3 bases and J by 2 bases, with 8 bases between. The DNA of the CDR3 is TGTGCCAGCAGCTGGGCAGGACAAGAGACCCAGTACTTC. Encoded protein: CASSWAGQETQYF.

This rearrangement joins TRBV7-2 to TRBJ2-3; the D is unclear. This CDR3 has 12 amino acids. The V and J ends lost 7 bases and 3 bases respectively, with 8 bases between them. Germline-derived CDR1 and CDR2 are SGHTA and FQGNSA. The CDR3 here is CASTTGTDTQYF. For the CDR3, the DNA is TGTGCCAGCACCACCGGGACAGATACGCAGTATTTT.

The chain couples TRBV18 to TRBJ2-5; perhaps TRBD1 as D (6 bases). The germline V and J ends were trimmed by 3 bases and 5 bases, with 16 bases remaining between them. Per germline, CDR1 KGHSH and CDR2 LQKENI. CDR3 size: 15 residues. The CDR3 region is CASSPYHREVETQYF. The CDR3 DNA is TGTGCCAGCTCACCTTATCACAGGGAAGTGGAGACCCAGTACTTC.

The chain is built from TRBV28 and TRBJ1-1, with a tentative D call TRBD1 (6 bases). The CDR3 length is 15 residues. Trimming left V 6 bases short and J 3 bases short, with 17 bases between. Germline CDR1 reads MDHEN; CDR2 reads SYDVKM. CDR3 protein: CASRPPSDRHTEAFF. CDR3 nucleotide sequence: TGTGCCAGCAGACCCCCCTCGGACAGACACACTGAAGCTTTCTTT.

The rearrangement links TRBV7-6 to TRBJ2-5; possible D gene TRBD1, 6 bases. Germline CDR1 SGHVS, CDR2 FNYEAQ. The CDR3 is made up of 19 amino acids. The germline V and J ends were trimmed by 6 bases and 5 bases, with 31 bases remaining between them. Here the CDR3 DNA reads TGTGCCAGCAGTCCCGGCGCGCAGGGGAAAGGAAAAGGGGTGGAGACCCAGTACTTC. Encoded protein: CASSPGAQGKGKGVETQYF.

This chain joins TRBV7-6 and TRBJ2-3; the D gene is possibly TRBD2 (5 bases). V lost 0 bases and J 1 base, leaving 5 bases between the germline ends. CDR3 length: 14 residues. The germline CDR1 and CDR2 sequences are SGHVS and FNYEAQ. CDR3 region: CASSLAGGTDTQYF. The CDR3 DNA sequence: TGTGCCAGCAGCTTAGCCGGGGGCACAGATACGCAGTATTTT.

V and J are TRBV20-1 and TRBJ1-2; D may be TRBD1 (6 bases). The germline gives CDR1 DFQATT, CDR2 SNEGSKA (reference sequence). This CDR3 is built from 11 residues. V was shortened by 3 bases and J by 6 bases, with 8 bases between the two germline ends. This CDR3 reads CSASRGDGYTF. CDR3 coding DNA: TGCAGTGCTAGCAGGGGTGATGGCTACACCTTC.

J is TRBJ2-7 and V is TRBV28; no reliable D call. The CDR3 runs 14 residues. Trimming stripped 1 base from V and 3 bases from J, with 10 bases between. Germline CDR1 MDHEN, CDR2 SYDVKM. The CDR3 loop is CASSLLDNDYEQYF. The CDR3 nucleotides read TGTGCCAGCAGTTTATTAGACAACGACTACGAGCAGTACTTC.

The chain couples TRBV10-3 to TRBJ2-7, with 7 nucleotides matching TRBD2. With V trimmed by 2 bases and J by 4 bases, 5 bases remained unmatched. The CDR3 is 14 amino acids. Germline-derived CDR1 and CDR2 are ENHRY and SYGVKD. CDR3 sequence (DNA): TGTGCCATCAGTGAGCTAGGACTAGATTACGAGCAGTACTTC. Protein product: CAISELGLDYEQYF.

This chain's CDR3 is CASSGGLGLAKNIQYF. The CDR3 DNA is TGCGCCAGCAGCGGCGGACTGGGCCTAGCCAAAAACATTCAGTACTTC. The chain joins TRBV5-1 to TRBJ2-4; maybe TRBD2 (5 bases). Germline V lookup: CDR1 SGHRS, CDR2 YFSETQ. There are 16 residues in the CDR3. The V gene lost 4 bases and the J gene lost 0 bases, with 14 bases spanning the gap.

This chain connects TRBV15 to TRBJ1-1; tentative D call: TRBD1 (6 bases). Germline values: CDR1 LNHNV, CDR2 YYDKDF (reference sequence). The CDR3 has 14 residues. V lost 4 bases and J lost 11, with 20 bases in between. CDR3 residues: CATSTPDARQGAFF. The DNA for the CDR3 is TGTGCCACCAGCACCCCGGACGCGCGGCAGGGGGCTTTCTTT.

J is TRBJ2-3 and V is TRBV30; 7 nucleotides align to TRBD2. After removal of 2 bases from V and 2 bases from J, the junction contained 7 bases not matched to a gene. Germline V lookup: CDR1 GTSNPN, CDR2 SVGIG (reference sequence). This CDR3 is 15 amino acids long. CDR3 DNA: TGTGCCTGGAGTCTCGGGGGGAAAAACACAGATACGCAGTATTTT. It encodes CAWSLGGKNTDTQYF.

This clone was seen a single time. V and J are TRBV2 and TRBJ1-4; 7 bases match TRBD1. J lost 6 bases, V lost 1 base, and 5 bases had no gene match. The germline CDR1 and CDR2 sequences are SNHLY and FYNNEI. The CDR3 consists of 15 residues. The CDR3 here is CASSEGQGVYEKLFF. CDR3 DNA sequence: TGTGCCAGCAGTGAAGGACAGGGCGTTTATGAAAAACTGTTTTTT.

V and J are TRBV7-2 and TRBJ2-5, with no clear D. The CDR3 covers 12 residues. The V end lost 3 bases, the J end lost 4 bases, and 6 bases lay between the germline ends. CDR1 SGHTA and CDR2 FQGNSA come from the germline V gene. The CDR3 loop reads CASSFGLETQYF. The CDR3 coding sequence is TGTGCCAGCAGCTTCGGGTTAGAGACCCAGTACTTC.

This clone was found once. The V and J genes are TRBV4-1 and TRBJ2-1; TRBD2 matches at 8 bases. V was pared by 5 bases and J by 5 bases, with 8 bases of the junction left unmatched. Germline V gene lookup returns CDR1 MGHRA and CDR2 YSYEKL. This CDR3 has 15 amino acids. The CDR3 sequence is CASSALIAGNNEQFF. Here the CDR3 DNA reads TGCGCCAGCAGCGCGTTAATAGCGGGAAACAATGAGCAGTTCTTC.

This chain connects TRBV19 to TRBJ2-2; 9 nucleotides match TRBD1. V lost 3 bases and J lost 4; bases outside the gene matches: 9. CDR1 is LNHDA and CDR2 is SQIVND in the germline V gene (reference sequence). CDR3 length: 17 residues. The CDR3 region is CASSIGRTGESTGELFF. In DNA, the CDR3 is TGTGCCAGTAGTATCGGACGGACAGGGGAGTCCACCGGGGAGCTGTTTTTT.

The V gene is TRBV5-1, the J gene TRBJ2-5; 8 bases fit TRBD1. V dropped 7 bases and J dropped 5; count of bases not matched to a gene: 16. This CDR3 comprises 16 residues. CDR1 is SGHRS, CDR2 YFSETQ, per germline. The CDR3: CASGTGARPNSETQYF. CDR3 DNA: TGCGCCAGCGGGACAGGAGCGCGACCAAATTCTGAGACCCAGTACTTC. The whole variable domain, remainder taken from reference TRBV5-1 and TRBJ2-5, is KAGVTQTPRYLIKTRGQQVTLSCSPISGHRSVSWYQQTPGQGLQFLFEYFSETQRNKGNFPGRFSGRQFSNSRSEMNVSTLELGDSALYLCASGTGARPNSETQYFGPGTRLLVL.

In DNA form, the CDR3 reads TGCAGCGTTGCGCGGGGGAGTAGGAATGAGCAGTTCTTC. Translated: CSVARGSRNEQFF. V gene TRBV29-1 combines with J gene TRBJ2-1, with 7 bases identical to TRBD2. Germline V gene lookup returns CDR1 SQVTM and CDR2 ANQGSEA. This CDR3 has 13 residues. Unmatched junction bases numbered 7, after V lost 4 bases and J lost 7 bases.

The V and J genes are TRBV7-9 and TRBJ2-5; maybe TRBD1 (5 bases). The CDR3 has 16 residues. With 5 bases removed from V and 2 bases from J, the gap between germline ends came to 18 bases. Per the germline V gene, CDR1 is SEHNR and CDR2 is FQNEAQ (reference sequence). The CDR3 nucleotides read TGTGCCAGCAGCCGAGGTGGTGCCAGGGCACAAGAGACCCAGTACTTC. Translation gives CASSRGGARAQETQYF.

V and J are TRBV7-9 and TRBJ1-2, with a weak D call TRBD1 (5 bases). Germline V CDR1 and CDR2: SEHNR, FQNEAQ (reference sequence). V was cut by 7 bases and J by 6 bases, with 15 bases left in between. CDR3 length: 13 residues. The CDR3 DNA reads TGTGCCAGCATCCTCCTTGGGGGGAATGGCTACACCTTC. The encoded protein is CASILLGGNGYTF. Full variable domain (outside the CDR3, taken from reference TRBV7-9 and TRBJ1-2): DTGVSQNPRHKITKRGQNVTFRCDPISEHNRLYWYRQTLGQGPEFLTYFQNEAQLEKSRLLSDRFSAERPKGSFSTLEIQRTEQGDSAMYLCASILLGGNGYTFGSGTRLTVV.

The chain employs TRBV6-1 and TRBJ2-4; no definite D call. This CDR3 has 16 residues. In germline, CDR1 is MNHNS, CDR2 SASEGT. V was clipped by 3 bases and J by 3 bases, with 15 bases between them. CDR3 protein: CASSDYTYGVKNIQYF. As DNA, the CDR3 is TGTGCCAGCAGTGACTATACGTACGGTGTCAAAAACATTCAGTACTTC.